This T cell receptor (beta chain) was recovered during a study of T cell repertoires in cytomegalovirus infection. In the study overall: Alongside well-studied HLA-B-restricted CMV epitopes, recently identified HLA-C-restricted CMV epitopes were also used. CMV infection plus the matching HLA type was flagged by public TCR beta signatures.

Study results and limitations: Pooled public TCR beta family frequency picked out CMV carriers with the relevant HLA. Within the response measured ex vivo, HLA-C-restricted CMV-specific TCR beta clonotypes were dominant.

TCRdb redid the calling of the reads with MiXCR, one entry per CDR3 protein. The sample yields around 430,000 distinct CDR3 sequences, more than 40% seen once. This clonotype was detected a few times. The antigen is undetermined. This CDR3 region has 16 residues. V lost 4 bases to trimming and J lost 2 bases; unmatched junction nucleotides: 9. The source was cultured PBMCs, collected from culture after CMV antigen stimulation. This receptor was taken from a human donor in good health (CMV status not recorded). Some clones in this sample may be carry-over from other donors' samples. The rearrangement joins TRBV12-3 or TRBV12-4 to TRBJ2-7; 9 nucleotides agree with TRBD2. Written as DNA, the CDR3 is TGTGCCAGCAGTTGGGGGCTAGCGGGGTCAGCCTACGAGCAGTACTTC. Translation: CASSWGLAGSAYEQYF.